These 5 T cell receptor beta chains share one sample of origin, sequenced in a study of T cells in narcolepsy. Method: immunoSEQ multiplex PCR; TCRdb's copy keeps in-frame clones and lacks some. The sample lists tens of thousands of clones; 75% to 90% were seen once. Sequenced material: CD45RA- memory CD4+ T cells from PBMCs. Every receptor here comes from a human donor with narcolepsy.

This sequence joins TRBV5-1 and TRBJ2-1; 7 positions match TRBD2. The CDR3 runs 15 residues. After removal of 4 bases from V and 0 bases from J, the junction contained 4 bases not matched to a gene. Germline CDR1 SGHRS, CDR2 YFSETQ. The CDR3 nucleotides are TGCGCCAGCAGCCCCGGGAGGAGCTCCTACAATGAGCAGTTCTTC. This encodes CASSPGRSSYNEQFF.

This clone was counted a single time. The V gene is TRBV21-1, the J gene TRBJ1-6. TRBV21-1 is given as a pseudogene. The CDR3 extends over 18 amino acids. CDR3: CASSNITGPQNPDSPLHF. The CDR3 coding sequence is TGTGCCAGCAGCAATATAACGGGGCCTCAAAACCCCGATTCACCCCTCCACTTT.

The CDR3 sequence is CASSEFRLDGANVLTF. CDR3 in DNA: TGTGCCAGCAGTGAATTCCGGTTGGATGGGGCCAACGTCCTGACTTTC. The genes are TRBV25-1 and TRBJ2-6; no definite D call. Germline-derived CDR1 and CDR2 are MGHDK and SYGVNS. The CDR3 has 16 residues. Deletions cut 1 base from V and 3 bases from J, with 10 bases between.

The V call is TRBV7-2, the J call TRBJ2-3; the D call may be TRBD1 or TRBD2 (6 bases each). The CDR3 has 14 residues. V dropped 2 bases and J dropped 3 bases, with 9 bases sitting between them. Germline CDR1 reads SGHTA; CDR2 reads FQGNSA. The DNA for the CDR3 is TGTGCCAGCAGCTTACAAGGGGGGACAGATACGCAGTATTTT. Translated: CASSLQGGTDTQYF.

The V and J genes are TRBV9 and TRBJ2-7; D gene unclear. Trimming removed 4 bases from V and 6 bases from J, with 20 bases in between. Per germline, CDR1 SGDLS and CDR2 YYNGEE. The CDR3 loop spans 15 amino acids. The CDR3 loop is CASSLGNSADREQYF. DNA for the CDR3: TGTGCCAGCAGCTTGGGTAATTCCGCAGATCGCGAGCAGTACTTC.